The sequence of this T cell receptor (beta chain) was determined in a study of beta chain features in type 1 diabetes (dated by TCRdb to about 2018). For the study in its entirety: Mean age, gender distribution, total cell number and subset yield did not differ between patients and healthy donors. Across all samples, approximately 100 million sorted cells were examined, and cell number per subset correlated strongly with RNA yield. The study compared TCRB repertoires of sorted circulating CD4+ T cell subsets between recently diagnosed type 1 diabetes patients and matched healthy donors. Whereas all 30 or so donors provided naive and central memory subsets, regulatory and stem cell-like memory subsets were isolated from just 8 patients and about 8 healthy donors.

This clone was seen a few times. Its specific antigen is unknown. No per-base quality is available; no much larger clone lies one base away. All of the isolated RNA was reverse transcribed with the High Capacity cDNA Reverse Transcription Kit, so expressed TCRB transcripts were sequenced. Deep immunoSEQ sequencing was performed on naive, central memory and regulatory T cell samples, with an average of around 3.5 million total reads per sample. Sorted cells were lysed in RLT buffer, and RNA was extracted using DNase-treated RNeasy Micro or Mini kits according to cell number. Each cell subset was processed separately to prevent cross-contamination, with patient and healthy donor samples processed together. The immunoSEQ multiplex PCR was used to amplify TCRB sequences from cDNA, yielding 87-bp fragments that span the CDR3 region. Amplicons were sequenced on the Illumina HiSeq platform. The paper's data handling went like this. Synthetic template baselines were used to correct PCR bias computationally, reads within Hamming distance 2 were collapsed, and singletons that could not be merged were discarded. Reads were aligned against IMGT so that V, D and J genes, CDR3 length and insertions or deletions at six rearrangement sites could be assigned. Within each subset, clonotype counts were normalized to sorted cell number, after which true diversity and Gini coefficients were computed with the tcR R package. Repertoire sharing was quantified using the overlap coefficient calculated on TCRB nucleotide sequences. The table was pulled from immuneACCESS by TCRdb, which kept in-frame rearrangements only. Such tables lose some clones; where checked, under half of the loss comes from unresolved V genes, and the rest has no known cause. V, J and clone size reflect that table, while D and trimming were determined from the DNA. In all, the sample holds about 160,000 clones, and about 8.3% of those were seen once. Clones ranked in the top ten supply approximately 0.54% of the sample.

What the study reported, not specific to this receptor: Only small numbers of individuals were included in the HLA sub-analyses, which left unresolved whether HLA type had any influence on TCRB rearrangement. Naive, central memory and regulatory TCRB repertoires appeared more similar among patients than among healthy donors. A moderate but significant shortening of TCRB CDR3 length was observed in type 1 diabetes patients in all four CD4+ subsets. At VDJ recombination sites, patients with type 1 diabetes made fewer insertions and deleted more nucleotides, a pattern implying thymic rearrangement abnormalities. Sequencing cDNA rather than genomic DNA could over-represent highly expressing activated cells, although activation and CD3 levels did not differ between groups. Shorter templates might have been favored by PCR, but patient and control samples were amplified and corrected together, so both groups would have been affected equally by any skew.

From each donor, a single peripheral blood sample of about 120 mL on average was drawn into heparinised tubes. A BD FACSAria II and a panel including CD45RO, CCR7, CD25, CD127, CD95 and CD27 were used to sort naive, central memory, regulatory and stem cell-like memory CD4+ T cells. All sorted populations exceeded 95% purity. PBMCs were isolated right away by Lymphoprep density gradient centrifugation and were stained directly, without culture. To minimize batch effects, samples were stained and sorted in pairs, one healthy donor with one patient per experiment. The germline V gene supplies CDR1 SGHRS and CDR2 YFSETQ. The CDR3 measures 15 amino acids from cysteine to phenylalanine. CDR3 DNA is the only sequence kept; it has 45 bases, read in frame from the first base. V is clipped by 7 bases and J by 0 bases, and the sequence between their germline boundaries is 13 bases long.

The sequence is built from TRBV5-1 and TRBJ2-2; TRBD1 is a weak D gene call, 5 bases matching. The clonotype was recovered from a woman aged 18-29 years with type 1 diabetes. The sequencing sample was made of central memory CD4+ T cells from blood. The CDR3 amino acid sequence is: CASQPRVANTGELFF. Read as DNA, the sequence is TGCGCCAGCCAACCCAGGGTGGCGAACACCGGGGAGCTGTTTTTT.